This TCR beta chain was observed in a study of cytomegalovirus exposure and HLA in healthy donors. Germline assignment: CDR1 SQVTM and CDR2 ANQGSEA. CDR3 length: 17 amino acids. The ends were cut back, 3 bases at V and 4 bases at J, with 22 bases in the middle. Both 60 Vbeta primers and 13 Jbeta primers went into the PCR. Profiled with immunoSEQ multiplex PCR; TCRdb holds only in-frame clones, not every one. There are around 120,000 clones in the sample; approximately 84% occur only once, and around 3% lies in the top ten. This clone has more than one count but fewer than ten. V gene TRBV29-1 combines with J gene TRBJ1-3, with TRBD1 as a possible D gene (5 bases). Sequenced material: PBMCs. This TCR derives from a boy aged 2-9 years in good health and CMV-seronegative. The CDR3 loop is CSVEVRGTSTGGNTIYF. The CDR3 region has the DNA TGCAGCGTTGAGGTTCGGGGGACGTCTACTGGAGGAAACACCATATATTTT.